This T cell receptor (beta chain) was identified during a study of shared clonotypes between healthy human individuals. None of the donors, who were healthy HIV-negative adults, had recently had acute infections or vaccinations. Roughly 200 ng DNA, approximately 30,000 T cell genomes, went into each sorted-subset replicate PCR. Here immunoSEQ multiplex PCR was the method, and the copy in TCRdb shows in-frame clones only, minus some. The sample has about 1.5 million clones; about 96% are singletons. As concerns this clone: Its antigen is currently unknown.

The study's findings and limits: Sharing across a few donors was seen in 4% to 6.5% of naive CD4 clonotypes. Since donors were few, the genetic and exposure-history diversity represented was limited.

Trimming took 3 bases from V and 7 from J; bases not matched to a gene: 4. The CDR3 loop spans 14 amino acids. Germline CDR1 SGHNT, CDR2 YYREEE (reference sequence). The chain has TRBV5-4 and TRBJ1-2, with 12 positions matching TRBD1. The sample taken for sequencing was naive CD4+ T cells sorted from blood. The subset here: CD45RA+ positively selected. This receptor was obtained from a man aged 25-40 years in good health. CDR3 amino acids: CASSWDRGPGGYTF. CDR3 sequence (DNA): TGTGCCAGCAGCTGGGACAGGGGGCCAGGTGGCTACACCTTC.